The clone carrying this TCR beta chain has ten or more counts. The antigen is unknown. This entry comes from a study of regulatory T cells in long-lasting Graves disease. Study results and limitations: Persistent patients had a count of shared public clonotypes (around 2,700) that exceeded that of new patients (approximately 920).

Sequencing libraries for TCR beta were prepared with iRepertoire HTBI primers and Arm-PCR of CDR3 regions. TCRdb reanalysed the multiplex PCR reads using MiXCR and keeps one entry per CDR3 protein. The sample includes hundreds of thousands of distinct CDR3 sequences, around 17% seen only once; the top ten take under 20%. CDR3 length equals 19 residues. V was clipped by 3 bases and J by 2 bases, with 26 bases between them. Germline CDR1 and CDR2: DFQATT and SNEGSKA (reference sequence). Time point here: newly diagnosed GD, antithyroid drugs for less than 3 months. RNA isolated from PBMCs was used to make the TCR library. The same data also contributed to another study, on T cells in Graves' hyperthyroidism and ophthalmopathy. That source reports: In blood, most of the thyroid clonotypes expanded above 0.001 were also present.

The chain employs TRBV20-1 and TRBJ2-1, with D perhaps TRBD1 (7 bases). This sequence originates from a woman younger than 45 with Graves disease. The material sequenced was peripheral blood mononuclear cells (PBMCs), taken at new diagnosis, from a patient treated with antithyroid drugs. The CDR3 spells CSASSRYRGKRATYNEQFF. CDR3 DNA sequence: TGCAGTGCTAGCTCCAGATACAGGGGCAAGCGGGCGACCTACAATGAGCAGTTCTTC.